This T cell receptor (beta chain) stems from a study of blood T cells in healthy people across ages. CDR1 and CDR2 from the germline V gene are DFQATT and SNEGSKA (reference sequence). The CDR3 covers 11 residues. Trimming took 5 bases from V and 6 from J, leaving 9 bases between them. Primers used in a second PCR of roughly 7 to 11 cycles were a sample-barcoded 5' primer and a J-beta primer mix. Tagging of each cDNA molecule was performed by a template-switch adaptor with 12 random nucleotides. TCRdb itself ran the 5' RACE reads through MiXCR, one entry per CDR3 protein. The data show 1.8 million or so distinct CDR3 sequences, about 39% seen once. The table lists this clonotype with a few counts.

Material for sequencing was blood. The sequence was obtained from a human donor in good health. The chain uses TRBV20-1 and TRBJ2-3; D not resolved. In nucleotides, the CDR3 is TGCAGTGCTGATAAAGGGGATACGCAGTATTTT. Its translation is CSADKGDTQYF.